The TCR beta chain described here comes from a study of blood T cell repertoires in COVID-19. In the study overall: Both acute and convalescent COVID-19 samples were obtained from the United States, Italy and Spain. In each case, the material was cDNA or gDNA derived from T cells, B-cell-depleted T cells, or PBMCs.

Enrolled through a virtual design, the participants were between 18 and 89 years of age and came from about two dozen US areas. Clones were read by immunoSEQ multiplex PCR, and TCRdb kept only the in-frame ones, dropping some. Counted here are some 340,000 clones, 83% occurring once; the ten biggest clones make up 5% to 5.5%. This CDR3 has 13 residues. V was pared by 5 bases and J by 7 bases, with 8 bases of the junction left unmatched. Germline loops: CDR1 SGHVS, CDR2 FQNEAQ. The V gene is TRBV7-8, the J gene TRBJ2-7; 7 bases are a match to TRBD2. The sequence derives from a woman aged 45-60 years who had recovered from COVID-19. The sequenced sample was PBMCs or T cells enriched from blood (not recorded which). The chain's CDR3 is CASSVGLVGEQYF. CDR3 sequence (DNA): TGTGCCAGCAGCGTCGGACTAGTCGGGGAGCAGTACTTC.